Reported below is one TCR beta chain. The germline V gene encodes CDR1 MNHEY and CDR2 SVGEGT. There are 15 residues in the CDR3. Trimming cost V 9 bases and J 0 bases; bases outside gene matches: 9. The data originate from a study of T-cell memory formation after mild COVID-19. Study-wide background: The TCR clusters were mostly specific to one donor.

One entry per CDR3 protein results from TCRdb running MiXCR on the 5' RACE reads. The top ten hold roughly 3.2% of the sample, which has 200,000 to 250,000 distinct CDR3 sequences, over 9.5% seen once. The TCR originated in a young man who had mild COVID-19 (a few samples of this study predate the infection). Cell type and time point are not known. Sequencing used PBMCs or a T cell subset sorted from them (not recorded which). This chain uses TRBV6-2 or TRBV6-3 with TRBJ2-3, with TRBD1 identical over 7 bases. This CDR3 reads CARKKGQKSTDTQYF. CDR3 sequence (DNA): TGTGCCAGAAAAAAGGGACAGAAAAGCACAGATACGCAGTATTTT.